This T cell receptor beta chain originates from a study of cytomegalovirus exposure and HLA in healthy donors. Study results and caveats: V segments that were indistinguishable, TRBV6-2 and TRBV6-3 among them, were omitted from analysis. An analysis done earlier found most TCR beta V segments productive about 87% or about 30% of the time. Available immune exposure information was restricted to CMV serostatus only. Among TCR beta chains of equal frequency, HLA-associated ones were more clonally expanded in a later analysis.

The V gene's germline CDR1 is WSHSY and CDR2 SAAADI. V shed 4 bases and J shed 7 bases, with 10 bases lying between them. The CDR3 sequence is 13 residues long. Primers for the PCR totalled 60 Vbeta and 13 Jbeta. Profiling relied on immunoSEQ multiplex PCR, and the TCRdb table lists in-frame clones only, not all of them. The data show 200,000 or so clones, with just under 80% seen just once and 4.5% to 7.5% held by the top ten. Concerning this clone itself: Its antigen remains unknown.

Input material: PBMCs. The chain links TRBV10-2 to TRBJ1-4, with D possibly matching TRBD1 (5 bases). This clonotype originated in a woman aged 25-40 years in good health and CMV-seropositive. The CDR3 sequence is CASSVRVGEKLFF. The DNA for the CDR3 is TGCGCCAGCAGTGTCAGGGTTGGTGAAAAACTGTTTTTT.